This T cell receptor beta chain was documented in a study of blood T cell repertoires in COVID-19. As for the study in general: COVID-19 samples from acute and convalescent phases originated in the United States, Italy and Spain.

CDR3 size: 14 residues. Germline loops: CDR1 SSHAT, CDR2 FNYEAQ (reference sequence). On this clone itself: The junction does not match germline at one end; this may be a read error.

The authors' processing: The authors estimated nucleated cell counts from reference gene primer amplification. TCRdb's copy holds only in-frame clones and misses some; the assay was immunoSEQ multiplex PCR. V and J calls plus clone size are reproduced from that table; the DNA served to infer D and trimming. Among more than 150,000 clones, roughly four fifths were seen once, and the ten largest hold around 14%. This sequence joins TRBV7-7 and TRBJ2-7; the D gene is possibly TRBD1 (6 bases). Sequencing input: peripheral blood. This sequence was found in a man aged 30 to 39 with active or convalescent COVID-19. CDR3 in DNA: TGTGCTAGCAGCCCATCGGACAGCTCCTACGAGCAGTACTTC. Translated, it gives CASSPSDSSYEQYF. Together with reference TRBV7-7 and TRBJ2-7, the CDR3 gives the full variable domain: GAGVSQSPRYKVTKRGQDVTLRCDPISSHATLYWYQQALGQGPEFLTYFNYEAQPDKSGLPSDRFSAERPEGSISTLTIQRTEQRDSAMYRCASSPSDSSYEQYFGPGTRLTVT.